A selection of T cell receptor beta chains follows, all from one sample in a study of T-cell memory formation after mild COVID-19. In TCRdb, the 5' RACE reads were re-called with MiXCR into one record per CDR3 protein. The table shows approximately 400,000 distinct CDR3 sequences, with about a sixth occurring only once. The sequencing input was PBMCs or a T cell subset sorted from them (not recorded which). The receptor source for this set is a man aged 18 to 30 who had mild COVID-19 (a few samples of this study predate the infection). Cell type and time point are not known. CDR3s include the opening cysteine and the closing phenylalanine or tryptophan. D genes are given only for firm matches. Not all rows give a size; the values are once, few, many and, for expanded clones, a class.

j_gene | abundance | d_gene | len | v_gene | CDR3aa | CDR3nt
TRBJ1-6 | few | TRBD1 | 18 | TRBV15 | CATSNDLLRGLFNSPLHF | TGTGCCACCAGCAACGACTTGCTTAGGGGGCTCTTTAATTCACCCCTCCACTTT
TRBJ1-6 | NA | NA | 13 | TRBV3-1 | CASSQAANSPLHF | TGTGCCAGCAGCCAAGCGGCAAATTCACCCCTCCACTTT
TRBJ2-7 | NA | NA | 12 | TRBV7-9 | CASSPTTMEQYF | TGTGCCAGCAGCCCTACAACGATGGAGCAGTACTTC
TRBJ1-2 | few | TRBD1 | 15 | TRBV28 | CASTSTGQGTYGYTF | TGTGCCAGCACCTCAACGGGACAGGGTACCTATGGCTACACCTTC
TRBJ2-1 | NA | NA | 14 | TRBV2 | CASSARTYYNEQFF | TGTGCCAGCAGTGCCAGGACATACTACAATGAGCAGTTCTTC
TRBJ2-7 | few | TRBD2 | 15 | TRBV20-1 | CSAFPSGGASYEQYF | TGCAGTGCCTTTCCTAGCGGGGGGGCGTCCTACGAGCAGTACTTC
TRBJ1-4 | NA | NA | 15 | TRBV7-8 | CASSSNSATNEKLFF | TGTGCCAGCAGTTCTAACAGTGCAACTAATGAAAAACTGTTTTTT
TRBJ1-2 | NA | TRBD1 | 14 | TRBV11-2 | CASSFTDRGYGYTF | TGTGCCAGCAGCTTTACCGACAGGGGTTATGGCTACACCTTC
TRBJ2-3 | many | TRBD1 | 13 | TRBV9 | CASSTGDTDTQYF | TGTGCCAGCAGTACAGGGGACACAGATACGCAGTATTTT
TRBJ2-7 | NA | TRBD2 | 18 | TRBV11-2 | CASSTRSSGTSGGSHQYF | TGTGCCAGCAGCACTCGTTCCTCCGGGACTAGCGGGGGGAGCCACCAGTACTTC
TRBJ2-7 | few | NA | 15 | TRBV4-3 | CASSQEYLPPLEQYF | TGCGCCAGCAGCCAAGAGTACCTACCCCCACTCGAGCAGTACTTC
TRBJ1-2 | few | TRBD1 | 18 | TRBV4-2 | CASSQDEGALSLSYGYTF | TGTGCCAGCAGCCAAGATGAGGGGGCCCTCTCGTTATCCTATGGCTACACCTTC
TRBJ1-5 | NA | NA | 14 | TRBV2 | CASSAVGGDQPQHF | TGTGCCAGCAGTGCGGTAGGGGGGGATCAGCCCCAGCATTTT
TRBJ2-6 | few | NA | 17 | TRBV5-1 | CASSLATGNSGANVLTF | TGCGCCAGCAGCTTGGCTACGGGGAACTCTGGGGCCAACGTCCTGACTTTC
TRBJ1-3 | many | NA | 15 | TRBV7-2 | CASSLEATSGNTIYF | TGTGCCAGCAGCTTAGAAGCGACCTCTGGAAACACCATATATTTT
TRBJ2-3 | NA | TRBD2 | 19 | TRBV27 | CASSLRLAGARVAPDTQYF | TGTGCCAGCAGTTTAAGACTAGCGGGGGCGAGAGTAGCCCCAGATACGCAGTATTTT
TRBJ2-7 | NA | TRBD1 | 15 | TRBV19 | CASSQATGVTYEQYF | TGTGCCAGTAGCCAGGCGACAGGGGTTACCTACGAGCAGTACTTC
TRBJ1-6 | NA | TRBD1 | 13 | TRBV18 | CASSDRGISPLHF | TGTGCCAGCTCAGACAGGGGGATTTCACCCCTCCACTTT
TRBJ1-2 | few | NA | 15 | TRBV7-2 | CASSLGGAAPYGYTF | TGTGCCAGCAGCTTAGGTGGGGCGGCCCCCTATGGCTACACCTTC
TRBJ2-7 | many | NA | 16 | TRBV4-3 | CASSQGVGKTSYEQYF | TGCGCCAGCAGCCAAGGGGTAGGCAAGACATCCTACGAGCAGTACTTC
TRBJ2-7 | NA | TRBD2 | 17 | TRBV5-1 | CASSYGRGANIFYEQYF | TGCGCCAGCAGCTACGGGCGGGGGGCAAACATTTTCTACGAGCAGTACTTC
TRBJ1-1 | NA | NA | 14 | TRBV6-2/TRBV6-3 | CASSYGGYPTEAFF | TGTGCCAGCAGTTACGGCGGGTACCCCACTGAAGCTTTCTTT
TRBJ1-3 | many | TRBD1 | 15 | TRBV7-2 | CASSLSGTAGNTIYF | TGTGCCAGCAGCCTCTCCGGGACAGCTGGAAACACCATATATTTT
TRBJ1-1 | NA | TRBD1 | 15 | TRBV10-3 | CAISDSRGRGTEAFF | TGTGCCATCAGTGATTCCAGGGGGCGAGGGACTGAAGCTTTCTTT
TRBJ2-2 | NA | NA | 13 | TRBV9 | CASSVEGHGELFF | TGTGCCAGCAGCGTAGAAGGGCACGGGGAGCTGTTTTTT
TRBJ1-2 | few | NA | 12 | TRBV20-1 | CSARDGKGGYTF | TGCAGTGCTAGAGACGGGAAGGGAGGCTACACCTTC
TRBJ2-3 | NA | TRBD1 | 13 | TRBV7-9 | CASSLIETGTQYF | TGTGCCAGCAGCCTCATCGAGACAGGGACGCAGTATTTT
TRBJ2-1 | many | TRBD2 | 15 | TRBV9 | CASSPRTSGHNEQFF | TGTGCCAGCAGCCCCCGGACTAGCGGCCACAATGAGCAGTTCTTC
TRBJ2-3 | few | TRBD2 | 15 | TRBV11-3 | CASSLGTSSRDTQYF | TGTGCCAGCAGCTTAGGGACTAGTTCGCGGGATACGCAGTATTTT